A single sample is the source of the 9 T cell receptor beta chains below, sequenced in a study of early T cells in non-severe SARS-CoV-2 infection. TCRdb independently ran MiXCR on the 5' RACE reads; one entry per CDR3 protein. The sample includes 70,000 to 90,000 distinct CDR3 sequences, over 9% of them seen just once. Sequencing was carried out using whole blood. These receptors originate from an adult who was a healthcare worker with PCR-confirmed SARS-CoV-2 infection or an uninfected control (not recorded which).

The chain has TRBV14 and TRBJ2-2; 8 bases map to TRBD1. The junction had 4 bases not matched to a gene; V was cut back by 1 base and J by 6 bases. Germline V CDR1 and CDR2: SGHDN, FVKESK. The CDR3 length is 15 residues. The CDR3 region is CASSQVTGGPGELFF. The DNA of the CDR3 is TGTGCCAGCAGCCAAGTCACAGGGGGACCCGGGGAGCTGTTTTTT.

Many counts were recorded for this clonotype. The chain joins TRBV7-8 to TRBJ1-6; D might be TRBD1 (6 bases). V was shortened by 2 bases and J by 8 bases, with 13 bases between the two germline ends. Germline V gene lookup returns CDR1 SGHVS and CDR2 FQNEAQ. The CDR3 extends over 15 amino acids. CDR3 sequence (DNA): TGTGCCAGCAGCTTAAGAGAACAGGGATATTCACCCCTCCACTTT. Amino acid sequence: CASSLREQGYSPLHF.

This clonotype has a count of ten or more. This rearrangement joins TRBV20-1 to TRBJ2-7, with D tentatively TRBD2 (6 bases). This CDR3 region has 14 residues. Looked up from germline, CDR1 is DFQATT and CDR2 is SNEGSKA (reference sequence). V was cut by 6 bases and J by 2 bases, with 17 bases left in between. Written as DNA, the CDR3 is TGCAGTGCACCGCGGGACGGTGGTCCCTACGAGCAGTACTTC. Protein sequence: CSAPRDGGPYEQYF.

This clonotype was found a few times. The rearrangement links TRBV2 to TRBJ2-2; D may be TRBD1 or TRBD2 (7 bases each). This CDR3 is built from 15 residues. The V and J ends lost 7 bases and 2 bases respectively, with 14 bases between them. Germline V gives CDR1 SNHLY, CDR2 FYNNEI. The chain's CDR3 is CASKGGTVNTGELFF. CDR3 DNA: TGTGCCAGCAAGGGAGGGACAGTAAACACCGGGGAGCTGTTTTTT.

This clonotype was found a few times. The chain joins TRBV7-6 to TRBJ2-3, with 9 nucleotides matching TRBD1. This CDR3 contains 15 residues. The V gene's germline CDR1 is SGHVS and CDR2 FNYEAQ. Germline trimming cut 3 bases from V and 11 bases from J; bases unmatched to any gene: 12. The CDR3 nucleotides are TGTGCCAGCAGCTTTACACCGGGACAGGGAATAATGCAGTATTTT. Translating it yields CASSFTPGQGIMQYF.

CDR3 in amino acids: CASSPRQGGYGYTF. The CDR3, as DNA: TGTGCCAGCAGCCCCCGGCAGGGGGGCTATGGCTACACCTTC. The chain links TRBV7-6 to TRBJ1-2, with TRBD1 matching 7 bases. This CDR3 contains 14 residues. Trimming at V came to 5 bases and at J to 4 bases, leaving 7 bases not matched to a gene. Per germline, CDR1 SGHVS and CDR2 FNYEAQ. Supplemented by reference TRBV7-6 and TRBJ1-2, the full variable domain reads GAGVSQSPRYKVTKRGQDVALRCDPISGHVSLYWYRQALGQGPEFLTYFNYEAQQDKSGLPNDRFSAERPEGSISTLTIQRTEQRDSAMYRCASSPRQGGYGYTFGSGTRLTVV.

This clonotype was seen at least ten times. The chain joins TRBV20-1 to TRBJ1-2; the match to TRBD1 covers 9 bases. This CDR3 has 13 amino acids. Germline CDR1 DFQATT, CDR2 SNEGSKA (reference sequence). J was trimmed by 4 bases and V by 6 bases; bases with no gene match: 6. CDR3: CSARQGVAYGYTF. The CDR3 DNA is TGCAGTGCGAGACAGGGGGTGGCCTATGGCTACACCTTC.

This clonotype was observed many times. As DNA, the CDR3 is TGTGCCAGCAGCGTAGCTGTAGGGCCGAACTACGAGCAGTACTTC. Its protein product is CASSVAVGPNYEQYF. This chain links TRBV9 with TRBJ2-7; D is uncertain. The CDR3 spans 15 residues. V lost 0 bases to trimming and J lost 3 bases, with 13 bases between them. CDR1 SGDLS and CDR2 YYNGEE come from the germline V gene.

Here the CDR3 DNA reads TGTGCCAGCCAAGGAAGCCCGAACACCGGGGAGCTGTTTTTT. Amino acids: CASQGSPNTGELFF. This sequence joins TRBV6-6 and TRBJ2-2; no clear D. CDR3 size: 14 residues. The germline V gene has CDR1 MNHNY and CDR2 SVGAGI (reference sequence). Trimming stripped 8 bases from V and 0 bases from J, with 10 bases between.